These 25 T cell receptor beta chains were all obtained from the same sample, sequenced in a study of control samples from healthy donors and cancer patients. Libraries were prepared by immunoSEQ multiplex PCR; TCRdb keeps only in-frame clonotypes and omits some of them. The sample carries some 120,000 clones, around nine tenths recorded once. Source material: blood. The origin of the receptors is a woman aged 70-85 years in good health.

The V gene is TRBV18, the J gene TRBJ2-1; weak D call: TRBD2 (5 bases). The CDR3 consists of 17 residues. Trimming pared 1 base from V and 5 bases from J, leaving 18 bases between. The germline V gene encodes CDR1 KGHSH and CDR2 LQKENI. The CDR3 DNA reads TGTGCCAGCTCACCACAACTAGTTTACGGGATCAACAATGAGCAGTTCTTC. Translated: CASSPQLVYGINNEQFF.

DNA for the CDR3: TGCGCCAGCAGCCAAGAAACCTTTTGGCGCTACACCTTC. Residues: CASSQETFWRYTF. The chain has TRBV4-1 and TRBJ1-2; no firm D call. Germline V gene sequence: CDR1 MGHRA, CDR2 YSYEKL. V was clipped by 0 bases and J by 9 bases, with 11 bases between them. The CDR3 length is 13 residues.

The CDR3 loop is CASSQEPQGFNTGELFF. The DNA for the CDR3 is TGTGCCAGCAGCCAGGAACCACAGGGGTTTAACACCGGGGAGCTGTTTTTT. This sequence joins TRBV7-2 and TRBJ2-2, with 7 bases aligning to TRBD1. This CDR3 contains 17 residues. Germline-derived CDR1 and CDR2 are SGHTA and FQGNSA. V was pared by 5 bases and J by 2 bases, with 11 bases of the junction left unmatched. Based on the CDR3 plus reference TRBV7-2 and TRBJ2-2, the full variable domain is GAGVSQSPSNKVTEKGKDVELRCDPISGHTALYWYRQSLGQGLEFLIYFQGNSAPDKSGLPSDRFSAERTGGSVSTLTIQRTQQEDSAVYLCASSQEPQGFNTGELFFGEGSRLTVL.

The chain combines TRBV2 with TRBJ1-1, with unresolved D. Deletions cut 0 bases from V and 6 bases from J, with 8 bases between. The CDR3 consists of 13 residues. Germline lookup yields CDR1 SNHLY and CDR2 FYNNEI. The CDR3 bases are TGTGCCAGCAGTGAAGCGCAGTTCTCTGAAGCTTTCTTT. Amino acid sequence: CASSEAQFSEAFF.

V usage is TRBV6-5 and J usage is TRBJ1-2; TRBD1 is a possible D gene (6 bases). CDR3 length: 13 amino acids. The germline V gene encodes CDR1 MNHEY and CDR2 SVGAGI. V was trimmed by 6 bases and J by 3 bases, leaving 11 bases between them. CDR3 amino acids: CASRPTGYYGYTF. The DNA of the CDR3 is TGTGCCAGCAGACCAACAGGGTACTATGGCTACACCTTC.

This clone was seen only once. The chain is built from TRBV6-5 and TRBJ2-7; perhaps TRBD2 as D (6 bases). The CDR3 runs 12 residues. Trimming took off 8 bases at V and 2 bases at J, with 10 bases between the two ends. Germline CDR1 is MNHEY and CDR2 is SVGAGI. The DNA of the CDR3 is TGTGCCAGCGGATCGGGGGCCTACGAGCAGTACTTC. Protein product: CASGSGAYEQYF.

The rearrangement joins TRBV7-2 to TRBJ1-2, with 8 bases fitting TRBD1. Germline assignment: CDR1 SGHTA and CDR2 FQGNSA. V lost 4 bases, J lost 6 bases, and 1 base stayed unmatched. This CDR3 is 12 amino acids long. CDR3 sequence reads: CASSYRGDGYTF. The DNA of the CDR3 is TGTGCCAGCAGCTACAGGGGGGATGGCTACACCTTC.

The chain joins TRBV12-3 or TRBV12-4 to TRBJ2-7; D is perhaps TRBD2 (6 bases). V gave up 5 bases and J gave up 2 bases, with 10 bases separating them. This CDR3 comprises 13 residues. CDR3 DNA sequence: TGTGCCAGCAGTCGCGGGGCGCCCTACGAGCAGTACTTC. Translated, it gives CASSRGAPYEQYF.

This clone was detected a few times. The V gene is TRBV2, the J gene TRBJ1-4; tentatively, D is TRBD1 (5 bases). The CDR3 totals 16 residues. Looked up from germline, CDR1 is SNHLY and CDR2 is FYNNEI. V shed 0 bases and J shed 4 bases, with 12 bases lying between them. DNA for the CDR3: TGTGCCAGCAGTGAAGCGCTTCGGGGGATTAATGAAAAACTGTTTTTT. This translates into CASSEALRGINEKLFF.

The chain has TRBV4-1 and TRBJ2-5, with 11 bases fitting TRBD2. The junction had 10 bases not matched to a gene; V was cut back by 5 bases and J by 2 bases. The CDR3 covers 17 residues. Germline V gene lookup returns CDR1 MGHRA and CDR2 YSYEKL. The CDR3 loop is CASSWGTASGGQETQYF. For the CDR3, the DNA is TGCGCCAGCAGCTGGGGCACGGCTAGCGGGGGGCAAGAGACCCAGTACTTC.

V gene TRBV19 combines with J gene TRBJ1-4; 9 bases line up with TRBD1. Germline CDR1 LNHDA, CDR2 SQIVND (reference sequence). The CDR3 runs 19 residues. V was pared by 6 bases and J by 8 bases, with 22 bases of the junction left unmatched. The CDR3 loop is CASSPRMGQGNLIGEKLFF. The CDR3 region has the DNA TGTGCCAGTAGCCCAAGGATGGGACAGGGTAACCTGATTGGGGAAAAACTGTTTTTT.

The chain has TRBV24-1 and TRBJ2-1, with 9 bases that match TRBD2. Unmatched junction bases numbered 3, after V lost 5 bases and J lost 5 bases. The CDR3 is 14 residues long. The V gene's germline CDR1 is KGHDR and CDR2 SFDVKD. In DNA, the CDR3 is TGTGCCACCAGTGTAGCGGGGGCTCACAATGAGCAGTTCTTC. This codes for CATSVAGAHNEQFF.

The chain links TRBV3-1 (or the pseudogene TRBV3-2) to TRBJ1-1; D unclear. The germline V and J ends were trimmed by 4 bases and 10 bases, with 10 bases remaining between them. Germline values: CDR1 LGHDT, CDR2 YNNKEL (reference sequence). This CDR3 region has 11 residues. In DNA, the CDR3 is TGTGCCAGCAGCCTGATGGGGAGAGCTTTCTTT. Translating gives CASSLMGRAFF.

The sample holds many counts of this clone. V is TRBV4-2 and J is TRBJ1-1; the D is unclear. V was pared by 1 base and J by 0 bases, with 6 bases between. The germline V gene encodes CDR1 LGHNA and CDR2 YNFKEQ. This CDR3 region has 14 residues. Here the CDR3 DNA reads TGTGCCAGCAGCCAAGGGGTGATGAACACTGAAGCTTTCTTT. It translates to CASSQGVMNTEAFF.

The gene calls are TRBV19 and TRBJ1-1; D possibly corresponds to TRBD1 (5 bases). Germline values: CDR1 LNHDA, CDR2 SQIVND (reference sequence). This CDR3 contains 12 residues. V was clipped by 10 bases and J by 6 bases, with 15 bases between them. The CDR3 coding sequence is TGTGCCACCGACCAGGGAGACGCTGAAGCTTTCTTT. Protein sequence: CATDQGDAEAFF.

The CDR3 sequence: CASSELANEKLFF. The CDR3 nucleotides read TGTGCCAGCAGTGAATTAGCTAATGAAAAACTGTTTTTT. The V call is TRBV2, the J call TRBJ1-4; D remains ambiguous. V gave up 2 bases and J gave up 3 bases, with 4 bases separating them. The CDR3 contains 13 residues. Germline CDR1 SNHLY, CDR2 FYNNEI.

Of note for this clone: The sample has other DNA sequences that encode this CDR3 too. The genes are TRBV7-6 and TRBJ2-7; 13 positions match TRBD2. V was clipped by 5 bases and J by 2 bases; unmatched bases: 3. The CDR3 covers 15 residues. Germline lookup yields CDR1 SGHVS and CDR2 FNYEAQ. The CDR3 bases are TGTGCCAGCAGCCCTGGGACTAGCGGGACCTACGAGCAGTACTTC. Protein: CASSPGTSGTYEQYF.

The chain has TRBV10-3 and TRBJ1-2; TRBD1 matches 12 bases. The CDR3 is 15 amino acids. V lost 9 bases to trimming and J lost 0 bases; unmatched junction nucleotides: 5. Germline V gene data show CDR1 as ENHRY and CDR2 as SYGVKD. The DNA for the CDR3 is TGTGCCATATCCGGGACAGGGGGCGCTAACTATGGCTACACCTTC. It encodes CAISGTGGANYGYTF.

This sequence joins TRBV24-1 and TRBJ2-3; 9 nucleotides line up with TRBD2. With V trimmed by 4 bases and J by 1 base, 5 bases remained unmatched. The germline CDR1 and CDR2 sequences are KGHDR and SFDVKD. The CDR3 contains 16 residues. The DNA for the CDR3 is TGTGCCACCAGTGACCCGGGACTAGCCGGCACAGATACGCAGTATTTT. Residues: CATSDPGLAGTDTQYF.

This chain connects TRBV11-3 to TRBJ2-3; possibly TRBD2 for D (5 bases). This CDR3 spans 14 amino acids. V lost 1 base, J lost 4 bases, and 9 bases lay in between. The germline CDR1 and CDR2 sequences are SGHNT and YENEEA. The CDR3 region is CASSLGESADTQYF. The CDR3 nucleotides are TGTGCCAGCAGCTTAGGGGAGTCAGCAGATACGCAGTATTTT. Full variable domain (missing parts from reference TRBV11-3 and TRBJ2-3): EAGVVQSPRYKIIEKKQPVAFWCNPISGHNTLYWYLQNLGQGPELLIRYENEEAVDDSQLPKDRFSAERLKGVDSTLKIQPAELGDSAVYLCASSLGESADTQYFGPGTRLTVL.

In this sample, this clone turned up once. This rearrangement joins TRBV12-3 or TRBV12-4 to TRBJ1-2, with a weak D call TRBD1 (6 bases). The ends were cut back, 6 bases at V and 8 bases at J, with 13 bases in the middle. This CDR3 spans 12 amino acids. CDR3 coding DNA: TGTGCCAGCAGCGAGAGGAGGGGGGGCTACACCTTC. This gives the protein CASSERRGGYTF.

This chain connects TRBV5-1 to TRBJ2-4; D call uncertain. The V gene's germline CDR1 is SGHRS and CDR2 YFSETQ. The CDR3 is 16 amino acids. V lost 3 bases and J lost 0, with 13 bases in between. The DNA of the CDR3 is TGCGCCAGCAGCTCGGGCCAGGCCCTAGCCAAAAACATTCAGTACTTC. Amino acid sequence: CASSSGQALAKNIQYF.

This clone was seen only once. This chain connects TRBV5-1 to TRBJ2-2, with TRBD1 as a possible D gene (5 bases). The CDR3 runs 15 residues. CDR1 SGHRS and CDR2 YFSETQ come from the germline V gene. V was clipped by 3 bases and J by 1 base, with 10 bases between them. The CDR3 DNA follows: TGCGCCAGCAGCTCCCGTAGGGGGAACACCGGGGAGCTGTTTTTT. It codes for CASSSRRGNTGELFF.

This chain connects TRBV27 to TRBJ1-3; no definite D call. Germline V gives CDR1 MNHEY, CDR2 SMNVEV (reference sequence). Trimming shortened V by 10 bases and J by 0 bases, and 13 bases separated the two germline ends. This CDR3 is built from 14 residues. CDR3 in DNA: TGTGCCACCCAAGACCGTAGCTCTGGAAACACCATATATTTT. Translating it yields CATQDRSSGNTIYF.

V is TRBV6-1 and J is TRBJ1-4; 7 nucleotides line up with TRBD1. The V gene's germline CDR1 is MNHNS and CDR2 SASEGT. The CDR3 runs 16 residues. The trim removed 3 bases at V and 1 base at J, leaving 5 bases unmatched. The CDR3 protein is CASSDRGSLTNEKLFF. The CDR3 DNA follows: TGTGCCAGCAGTGACAGGGGGTCGCTAACTAATGAAAAACTGTTTTTT.